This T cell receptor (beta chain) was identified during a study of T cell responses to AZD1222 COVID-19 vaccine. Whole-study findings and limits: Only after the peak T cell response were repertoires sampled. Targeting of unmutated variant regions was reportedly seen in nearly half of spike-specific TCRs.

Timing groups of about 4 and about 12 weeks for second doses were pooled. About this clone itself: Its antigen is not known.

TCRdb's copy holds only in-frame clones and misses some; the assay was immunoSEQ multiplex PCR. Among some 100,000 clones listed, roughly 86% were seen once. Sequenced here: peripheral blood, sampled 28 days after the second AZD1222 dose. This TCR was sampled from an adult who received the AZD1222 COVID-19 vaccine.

CDR3 nucleotides: TGTGCCAGCATCACTAGGCAGGGCCATCAGCCCCAGCATTTT. It is translated as CASITRQGHQPQHF. The V and J genes are TRBV9 and TRBJ1-5; tentatively, D is TRBD1 (5 bases). The V end was cut by 6 bases, the J end by 5 bases, with 15 bases between. This CDR3 region has 14 residues. Germline loops: CDR1 SGDLS, CDR2 YYNGEE.